The entry below describes one T cell receptor beta chain. CDR3 length: 15 residues. Per the germline V gene, CDR1 is LGHDT and CDR2 is YNNKEL (reference sequence). Trimming removed 3 bases from V and 1 base from J, with 7 bases in between. This entry comes from a study of naive and memory T cell subsets. Both TRBC1 and TRBC2 were covered by a beta constant-region primer of two equimolar oligonucleotides. Four rounds of PCR amplified the ligated cDNA using nested alpha and beta constant-region primers plus SP2. An oligonucleotide with the SP2 primer and a 12-nucleotide UMI was ligated to the cDNA 3' end. TCRdb analysed the UMI-ligation and nested PCR reads with MiXCR anew, one entry per CDR3 protein. The repertoire has 95,000 to 150,000 distinct CDR3 sequences, just over 35% of them found once; the top ten carry approximately 0.9%.

What was sequenced was central memory CD4+ T cells from blood. This rearrangement joins TRBV3-1 to TRBJ2-6; D ambiguous. The source is a human donor in good health. The CDR3 DNA reads as TGTGCCAGCAGCCAGATCTCATCTGGGGCCAACGTCCTGACTTTC. Amino acids: CASSQISSGANVLTF. Full variable domain (rest looked up from reference TRBV3-1 and TRBJ2-6): DTAVSQTPKYLVTQMGNDKSIKCEQNLGHDTMYWYKQDSKKFLKIMFSYNNKELIINETVPNRFSPKSPDKAHLNLHINSLELGDSAVYFCASSQISSGANVLTFGAGSRLTVL.